This T cell receptor (beta chain) was retrieved from a study of beta chain features in type 1 diabetes (dated 2018 in TCRdb). Context from the whole study: Mean age, gender distribution, total cell number and subset yield were not different between patients and healthy donors. A total of 100 million to 140 million sorted cells were examined across all samples, and the number of cells per subset was strongly correlated with RNA yield. In the study, TCRB repertoires of sorted circulating CD4+ T cell subsets from recently diagnosed type 1 diabetes patients were compared with those of matched healthy donors. Regulatory and stem cell-like memory subsets were obtained from only 8 patients and roughly eight healthy donors, while naive and central memory subsets were obtained from all 28 donors. Study-wide conclusions, independent of this receptor: Patients with type 1 diabetes made fewer insertions and deleted more nucleotides at VDJ recombination sites, implying thymic rearrangement abnormalities. Because cDNA was sequenced instead of genomic DNA, highly expressing activated cells could be over-represented, though the groups showed no difference in activation or CD3 levels. The naive, central memory and regulatory TCRB repertoires appeared to resemble one another more closely among patients than among healthy donors. PCR might favor shorter templates, but patient and control samples were amplified and corrected together, so any skew would affect both groups equally. Only small numbers of individuals were included in the HLA sub-analyses, which left unresolved whether HLA type had any influence on TCRB rearrangement. A moderate but significant shortening of TCRB CDR3 length was observed in type 1 diabetes patients in all four CD4+ subsets.

Looking up the germline V gene (reference sequence) yields CDR1 SEHNR and CDR2 FQNEAQ. Including the terminal cysteine and phenylalanine, the CDR3 comprises 12 residues. This entry keeps only the CDR3 DNA: 36 bases, framed from base 1. Relative to germline, V is 6 bases shorter and J is 0 bases shorter, with 5 bases between their ends. All of the isolated RNA was reverse transcribed with the High Capacity cDNA Reverse Transcription Kit, so expressed TCRB transcripts were sequenced. Deep immunoSEQ sequencing was performed on naive, central memory and regulatory T cell samples, with an average of about 4 million total reads per sample. Sorted cells were lysed in RLT buffer and RNA was extracted with DNase-treated RNeasy Micro or Mini kits, depending on cell number. Each cell subset was processed separately to prevent cross-contamination, with patient and healthy donor samples processed together. TCRB sequences were amplified from cDNA with the immunoSEQ multiplex PCR, producing 87-bp fragments spanning the CDR3 region. Sequencing of the amplicons was done on the Illumina HiSeq platform. The source study handled its data this way. Synthetic template baselines were used to correct PCR bias computationally, reads within Hamming distance 2 were collapsed, and singletons that could not be merged were discarded. By aligning reads against IMGT, V, D and J genes, CDR3 length, and insertions or deletions at six rearrangement sites were assigned. Within each subset, clonotype counts were normalized to sorted cell number, and only after that were true diversity and Gini coefficients computed with the tcR R package. The overlap coefficient, calculated on TCRB nucleotide sequences, was used to quantify repertoire sharing. Out-of-frame TCRB sequences from naive cells were analyzed to stand in for the pre-selection repertoire. TCRdb limited this immuneACCESS table to in-frame rearrangements with V and J called. A share of clones is missing; checked studies link under half to unresolved V genes, and the rest is unexplained. That table is the source of V, J and clone size, and D and trimming were worked out from the DNA. Counted in this sample were more than 250,000 clones; about 15% of them appeared once. The ten top clones hold around 0.015% of the sample.

A single peripheral blood draw of roughly 0.11 L on average was collected from each donor into heparinised tubes. Naive, central memory, regulatory and stem cell-like memory CD4+ T cells were sorted on a BD FACSAria II using a panel including CD45RO, CCR7, CD25, CD127, CD95 and CD27. Purity was above 95% for every sorted population. Right away, PBMCs were isolated by Lymphoprep density gradient centrifugation and were stained directly, with no culture step. So that batch effects would be minimized, each experiment stained and sorted samples in pairs, pairing one healthy donor with one patient. On this clone: Its antigen is not yet known. No base quality values were provided; no much bigger clone lies one nucleotide off.

The receptor was derived from a young man with type 1 diabetes. The chain is encoded by TRBV7-9 joined to TRBJ2-5, with the identity of the D gene unclear. The sequenced sample was naive CD4+ T cells from blood. This specimen's cell subset or site label, per the study, means: true naive CD4+ T cells. Here the CDR3 is given as CASRENQETQYF. The DNA is TGTGCCAGCAGGGAGAACCAAGAGACCCAGTACTTC.